Listed here are 31 T cell receptor beta chains from one sample, sequenced in a study of molecular identifiers for immune sequencing clone quantification. Using its own MiXCR run on the PCR reads, TCRdb lists one record per CDR3 protein. The sample has about 320,000 distinct CDR3 sequences, 24% seen once. The sample comprised naive CD8+ T cells from blood, with Jurkat cell RNA spiked in. The subset: FACS-sorted CD8+CD4-CCR7+CD45RA+ naive T cells. The receptor source for this set is a human donor in good health. Some libraries in this study had Jurkat cell RNA spiked in.

The V call is TRBV29-1, the J call TRBJ2-5; 8 bases align to TRBD2. The CDR3 is 16 residues long. From germline, CDR1 is SQVTM and CDR2 ANQGSEA. Trimming removed 4 bases from V and 5 bases from J; junction bases left unmatched: 15. The CDR3 spells CSVVNFPGGIAETQYF. The DNA for the CDR3 is TGCAGCGTTGTGAATTTTCCGGGGGGGATAGCGGAGACCCAGTACTTC.

The chain is built from TRBV23-1 and TRBJ2-5; weak D call: TRBD1 (7 bases). TRBV23-1 is classed as an ORF, of uncertain function. Trimming stripped 2 bases from V and 7 bases from J, with 20 bases between. CDR3 size: 16 residues. Here the CDR3 DNA reads TGCGCCAGCAGTCAACCGGGGGACAGAAGCTTGGGGACCCAGTACTTC. This encodes CASSQPGDRSLGTQYF.

This clonotype has just a few counts. As DNA, the CDR3 is TGCGCCAGCAGCCAAGATCCCCTTCCTACCAGCTCTGGGGCCAACGTCCTGACTTTC. This sequence encodes CASSQDPLPTSSGANVLTF. J is TRBJ2-6 and V is TRBV4-1; D not certain. CDR3 length: 19 amino acids. Germline lookup yields CDR1 MGHRA and CDR2 YSYEKL. With 0 bases removed from V and 0 bases from J, the gap between germline ends came to 15 bases.

A few counts support this clonotype. The rearrangement links TRBV13 to TRBJ2-3; 9 positions match TRBD2. CDR3 length equals 15 residues. With V trimmed by 3 bases and J by 8 bases, 9 bases remained unmatched. The V gene's germline CDR1 is PRHDT and CDR2 FYEKMQ (reference sequence). As DNA, the CDR3 is TGTGCCAGCAGCTTGGGACTAGCCGCTCACGGTACGCAGTATTTT. Translated, it gives CASSLGLAAHGTQYF. Full variable domain (rest looked up from reference TRBV13 and TRBJ2-3): AAGVIQSPRHLIKEKRETATLKCYPIPRHDTVYWYQQGPGQDPQFLISFYEKMQSDKGSIPDRFSAQQFSDYHSELNMSSLELGDSALYFCASSLGLAAHGTQYFGPGTRLTVL.

For this clonotype: The germline gene is not matched at one end of the junction; a read error may be the cause. The chain carries TRBV14 and TRBJ2-7, with 10 positions matching TRBD1. From germline, CDR1 is SGHDN and CDR2 FVKESK. There are 15 residues in the CDR3. CDR3 bases: TGTGGCAGCAGCCAGACCGGGACAGGGGTTTACGAGCAGTACTTC. It is translated as CGSSQTGTGVYEQYF.

This clonotype was seen many times. The chain couples TRBV12-3 or TRBV12-4 to TRBJ2-5; possible D gene TRBD2, 7 bases. The V end lost 3 bases, the J end lost 5 bases, and 13 bases lay between the germline ends. CDR3 length: 14 amino acids. In DNA, the CDR3 is TGTGCCAGCAGTTTGGGAGGGGGGGGCGAGACCCAGTACTTC. This codes for CASSLGGGGETQYF.

This clonotype was seen many times. The gene calls are TRBV5-1 and TRBJ2-6; D remains ambiguous. There are 14 residues in the CDR3. The V end lost 4 bases, the J end lost 0 bases, and 5 bases lay between the germline ends. CDR1 is SGHRS and CDR2 is YFSETQ in the germline V gene. In DNA form, the CDR3 reads TGCGCCAGCAGCCTGTACTCTGGGGCCAACGTCCTGACTTTC. Its translation is CASSLYSGANVLTF.

This clonotype was seen many times. The chain joins TRBV5-4 to TRBJ2-7; 8 bases line up with TRBD2. Germline-derived CDR1 and CDR2 are SGHNT and YYREEE (reference sequence). Unmatched junction bases numbered 10, after V lost 5 bases and J lost 3 bases. CDR3 length: 15 amino acids. The CDR3: CASRPGASGYYEQYF. The DNA of the CDR3 is TGTGCCAGCAGGCCGGGGGCTAGCGGGTACTACGAGCAGTACTTC.

The J gene is TRBJ2-4, the V gene TRBV28; 7 bases line up with TRBD2. The CDR3 sequence is 14 residues long. CDR1 is MDHEN, CDR2 SYDVKM, per germline. The J segment lost 8 bases and the V segment lost 3 bases, leaving 7 bases of the junction unmatched. The CDR3 is CASSFRGGVDIQYF. In DNA, the CDR3 is TGTGCCAGCAGTTTTCGGGGAGGGGTGGACATTCAGTACTTC.

This clonotype was observed a few times. The J gene is TRBJ1-2, the V gene TRBV29-1, with D hard to call. V lost 0 bases and J 1 base, leaving 9 bases between the germline ends. This CDR3 contains 14 residues. The germline gives CDR1 SQVTM, CDR2 ANQGSEA. The CDR3 sequence is CSVEDREVNYGYTF. The CDR3 DNA follows: TGCAGCGTTGAAGATCGAGAGGTTAACTATGGCTACACCTTC.

This clonotype was detected only a few times. This rearrangement joins TRBV7-9 to TRBJ2-1; the D is unclear. The CDR3 has 12 amino acids. Trimming removed 5 bases from V and 8 bases from J, with 10 bases in between. The germline V gene has CDR1 SEHNR and CDR2 FQNEAQ (reference sequence). The DNA of the CDR3 is TGTGCCAGCAGCGGAGCCCGAGATGAGCAGTTCTTC. It codes for CASSGARDEQFF.

This clonotype was seen a handful of times. The chain recombines TRBV28 with TRBJ2-7; D is ambiguous. The CDR3 is 11 amino acids. Germline lookup yields CDR1 MDHEN and CDR2 SYDVKM. Trimming took 6 bases from V and 5 from J, leaving 8 bases between them. The CDR3 DNA follows: TGTGCCAGCAGGATGTTACACGAGCAGTACTTC. This sequence encodes CASRMLHEQYF.

This clonotype was counted ten times or more. This chain joins TRBV7-9 and TRBJ2-2; 16 bases match TRBD2. The CDR3 is made up of 18 amino acids. The germline V gene has CDR1 SEHNR and CDR2 FQNEAQ (reference sequence). V dropped 5 bases and J dropped 4; count of bases not matched to a gene: 7. The CDR3 region is CASSPPGLAGGITGELFF. The CDR3 region has the DNA TGTGCCAGCAGCCCCCCGGGACTAGCGGGGGGGATCACCGGGGAGCTGTTTTTT.

Comments on this clonotype: A much larger clone lies a single base off, so this may be a read error. The chain employs TRBV12-3 or TRBV12-4 and TRBJ2-6; D remains unclear. This CDR3 is 14 amino acids long. The CDR3 here is CANSAASGANVLTF. The CDR3 DNA is TGTGCCAACAGTGCCGCCTCTGGGGCCAACGTCCTGACTTTC.

This clonotype was recorded at least ten times. The V gene is TRBV7-8, the J gene TRBJ2-5; TRBD2 aligns across 11 bases. The V segment lost 5 bases and the J segment 7 bases; nucleotides outside the gene matches: 12. The CDR3 totals 16 residues. CDR1 is SGHVS, CDR2 FQNEAQ, per germline. The CDR3 is CASSPGTSGASGTQYF. DNA for the CDR3: TGTGCCAGCAGCCCAGGGACTAGCGGTGCCTCGGGGACCCAGTACTTC.

This clonotype was seen more than once but under ten times. This chain links TRBV6-6 with TRBJ2-3; 9 bases match TRBD2. Germline CDR1 MNHNY, CDR2 SVGAGI (reference sequence). The CDR3 has 15 residues. With 2 bases clipped from V and 4 bases from J, the junction kept 4 bases outside the gene matches. The CDR3 DNA sequence: TGTGCCAGCAGTTACGCGCGGGGGGGAGCAGATACGCAGTATTTT. This sequence encodes CASSYARGGADTQYF.

The chain links TRBV10-3 to TRBJ2-1, with 7 bases that match TRBD1. The CDR3 runs 17 residues. Germline CDR1 ENHRY, CDR2 SYGVKD. The V and J ends lost 0 bases and 2 bases, in that order; junction bases with no gene match: 7. CDR3 loop: CAISESSGTATYNEQFF. CDR3 coding DNA: TGTGCCATCAGTGAGTCGTCCGGGACAGCAACCTACAATGAGCAGTTCTTC.

The chain is built from TRBV27 and TRBJ2-7; possible D gene TRBD1, 5 bases. With 3 bases removed from V and 2 bases from J, the gap between germline ends came to 20 bases. CDR1 and CDR2 from the germline V gene are MNHEY and SMNVEV (reference sequence). There are 17 residues in the CDR3. The CDR3 loop is CASSLGLGQGLPYEQYF. DNA of the CDR3: TGTGCCAGCAGTTTGGGTTTGGGTCAGGGATTGCCCTACGAGCAGTACTTC.

Comments on this clonotype: A much bigger clone sits one base away, suggesting this may be a read error. The rearrangement joins TRBV29-1 to TRBJ1-1; 8 bases agree with TRBD1. The V gene's germline CDR1 is SQVTM and CDR2 ANQGSEA. The CDR3 runs 11 residues. As DNA, the CDR3 is TGCAGCGGCGGACAGGGCACTGAAACTTTCTTT. Translating it yields CSGGQGTETFF.

This clonotype was picked up many times. This CDR3 reads CSARKVQGATDTQYF. For the CDR3, the DNA is TGCAGTGCTCGAAAAGTACAGGGGGCAACAGATACGCAGTATTTT. The chain combines TRBV20-1 with TRBJ2-3; 9 nucleotides agree with TRBD1. The germline gives CDR1 DFQATT, CDR2 SNEGSKA (reference sequence). V lost 5 bases to trimming and J lost 3 bases; unmatched junction nucleotides: 9. The CDR3 loop spans 15 amino acids.

This clonotype was recorded many times. The chain has TRBV7-9 and TRBJ2-1; 10 bases map to TRBD1. CDR3 size: 16 residues. V shed 5 bases and J 4 bases; nucleotides not matched to a gene: 8. Germline V lookup: CDR1 SEHNR, CDR2 FQNEAQ (reference sequence). The DNA of the CDR3 is TGTGCCAGCAGCACATCGACAGGGGGCCGTTACAATGAGCAGTTCTTC. Translation: CASSTSTGGRYNEQFF. Combining the CDR3 with reference TRBV7-9 and TRBJ2-1 gives the whole variable domain DTGVSQNPRHKITKRGQNVTFRCDPISEHNRLYWYRQTLGQGPEFLTYFQNEAQLEKSRLLSDRFSAERPKGSFSTLEIQRTEQGDSAMYLCASSTSTGGRYNEQFFGPGTRLTVL.

Regarding this clonotype: Relative to the germline gene, one junction end is altered; a read error may explain this. The chain carries TRBV5-1 and TRBJ2-5; 11 positions agree with TRBD2. The CDR3 covers 17 residues. In germline, CDR1 is SGHRS, CDR2 YFSETQ. In DNA form, the CDR3 reads TGCGCCAGCAGCTTCGGCTTTGGACTAGCGGGTGTAGAGAGCCAGTACTTC. Translated: CASSFGFGLAGVESQYF. The entire variable domain, with the rest obtained from reference TRBV5-1 and TRBJ2-5, is as follows: KAGVTQTPRYLIKTRGQQVTLSCSPISGHRSVSWYQQTPGQGLQFLFEYFSETQRNKGNFPGRFSGRQFSNSRSEMNVSTLELGDSALYLCASSFGFGLAGVESQYFGPGTRLLVL.

A note on this clonotype: Germline and junction disagree at one end, which may indicate a read error. The V gene is TRBV28, the J gene TRBJ2-3; 9 bases line up with TRBD2. CDR1 is MDHEN and CDR2 is SYDVKM in the germline V gene. The CDR3 covers 15 residues. Here the CDR3 reads CASSRLAGVFDTRYF. The CDR3 region has the DNA TGTGCCAGCAGCCGCTTAGCGGGAGTTTTTGATACGCGGTATTTT.

This clonotype appeared many times. The chain has TRBV7-9 and TRBJ2-7; D gene ambiguous. V lost 5 bases, J lost 1 base, and 9 bases lay in between. Germline loops: CDR1 SEHNR, CDR2 FQNEAQ (reference sequence). The CDR3 has 13 amino acids. The CDR3 region has the DNA TGTGCCAGCAGCCTACCCGTGTCCTACGAGCAGTACTTC. As protein: CASSLPVSYEQYF.

The V and J genes are TRBV4-1 and TRBJ2-7, with D perhaps assigned TRBD1 or TRBD2 (6 bases each). Deletions cut 3 bases from V and 2 bases from J, with 17 bases between. The CDR3 covers 16 residues. The germline gives CDR1 MGHRA, CDR2 YSYEKL. The CDR3 here is CASSHPGIGGPYEQYF. The CDR3 DNA reads TGCGCCAGCAGCCATCCCGGGATAGGGGGGCCCTACGAGCAGTACTTC.

With respect to this clonotype: A much more abundant neighbour one base away suggests this may be a read error. CDR3 coding DNA: TGCAGTGCTAGGTGGGGGGATGAGCAGTTCTTC. As protein: CSARWGDEQFF. The V and J genes are TRBV20-1 and TRBJ2-1; D possibly corresponds to TRBD2 (6 bases). Germline values: CDR1 DFQATT, CDR2 SNEGSKA (reference sequence). This CDR3 spans 11 amino acids. V was pared by 3 bases and J by 8 bases, with 8 bases between.

There are a few counts of this clonotype. This chain connects TRBV4-3 to TRBJ2-3, with 10 bases that match TRBD2. Trimming removed 1 base from V and 2 bases from J; junction bases left unmatched: 6. The CDR3 covers 17 residues. Germline CDR1 and CDR2: LGHNA and YSLEER. CDR3 in amino acids: CASSQVPGTSATDTQYF. The CDR3 region has the DNA TGCGCCAGCAGCCAAGTACCGGGGACTAGCGCCACAGATACGCAGTATTTT.

A word on this clonotype: Since the CDR3 does not end with the conserved phenylalanine or tryptophan, this likely comes from a read error. V gene TRBV7-8 combines with J gene TRBJ2-7; 9 nucleotides agree with TRBD2. Trimming removed 4 bases from V and 2 bases from J; junction bases left unmatched: 6. The CDR3 totals 15 residues. Germline V gene lookup returns CDR1 SGHVS and CDR2 FQNEAQ. CDR3 coding DNA: TGTGCCAGCAGCTGGAGCGGGGGGAGCGCCTACGAGCAGTACCTC. This translates into CASSWSGGSAYEQYL.

This clonotype was seen many times. The chain employs TRBV29-1 and TRBJ2-3, with 8 bases aligning to TRBD2. After removal of 3 bases from V and 4 bases from J, the junction contained 12 bases not matched to a gene. Germline V gene data show CDR1 as SQVTM and CDR2 as ANQGSEA. CDR3 length: 16 amino acids. CDR3 protein: CSVEFVSGLVADTQYF. In nucleotides, the CDR3 is TGCAGCGTTGAGTTTGTCTCGGGACTAGTTGCAGATACGCAGTATTTT.

Here the CDR3 reads CASSVEGGSGNEQFF. The CDR3 DNA is TGTGCCAGCAGCGTAGAAGGCGGGAGTGGGAATGAGCAGTTCTTC. V gene TRBV9 combines with J gene TRBJ2-1; TRBD2 matches at 7 bases. Trimming took 0 bases from V and 7 from J; bases not matched to a gene: 7. CDR1 and CDR2 (germline): SGDLS, YYNGEE. This CDR3 is built from 15 residues.

This clonotype is a singleton in its sample. At one end the junction does not follow the germline gene, possibly because of a read error. The rearrangement links TRBV28 to TRBJ2-7; D is perhaps TRBD2 (5 bases). CDR3 size: 13 residues. Germline V gene data show CDR1 as MDHEN and CDR2 as SYDVKM. This CDR3 is CVSSLGSSYEQYF. DNA for the CDR3: TGTGTCAGCAGTCTGGGGAGCTCCTACGAGCAGTACTTC.